This T cell receptor beta chain emerged from a study of cytomegalovirus exposure and HLA in healthy donors. Study-level results: The HLA-A and HLA-B alleles of most subjects were reportedly predicted accurately from TCR beta sequences. The study flagged about 150 TCR beta chains as cytomegalovirus-associated.

13 Jbeta primers and 60 Vbeta primers were used for the PCR. The assay was immunoSEQ multiplex PCR, and TCRdb's table has in-frame clones only and misses some. This table has some 150,000 clones, roughly 80% appearing once. Details on this clone: Its antigen is as yet unknown.

CDR3 length: 17 residues. Trimming removed 4 bases from V and 1 base from J; junction bases left unmatched: 9. The germline CDR1 and CDR2 sequences are PRHDT and FYEKMQ (reference sequence). Material for sequencing was PBMCs. The sequence was collected from a woman between 40 and 55 years old in good health and CMV-seropositive. The V call is TRBV13, the J call TRBJ2-1, with TRBD2 identical over 8 bases. CDR3 loop: CASSYLKLAGSYNEQFF. The CDR3 DNA is TGTGCCAGCAGCTACCTGAAATTAGCGGGGTCCTACAATGAGCAGTTCTTC.